These 30 T cell receptor beta chains were all obtained from the same sample, sequenced in a study of T cell responses to AZD1222 COVID-19 vaccine. Sequencing was performed with immunoSEQ multiplex PCR; in TCRdb, only in-frame clones are kept and a portion is missing. This repertoire shows about 140,000 clones, approximately 93% found once; its top ten account for 0.75% to 1%. The material sequenced was peripheral blood, taken on day 0 of MenACWY control vaccination. Receptor source: an adult in good health.

This rearrangement joins TRBV7-2 to TRBJ2-7, with D perhaps assigned TRBD1 or TRBD2 (6 bases each). Germline V gene sequence: CDR1 SGHTA, CDR2 FQGNSA. CDR3 length: 15 residues. V was clipped by 3 bases and J by 1 base, with 13 bases between them. The CDR3 protein is CASSLLTGASYEQYF. The CDR3 DNA sequence: TGTGCCAGCAGCTTGCTCACGGGGGCGTCCTACGAGCAGTACTTC.

This clone showed up just once. The CDR3 reads CASSLGAGGATEAFF. The CDR3 region has the DNA TGTGCCAGCAGCTTAGGGGCCGGGGGGGCCACTGAAGCTTTCTTT. V is TRBV7-9 and J is TRBJ1-1, with D perhaps matching TRBD1 (6 bases). Trimming shortened V by 1 base and J by 4 bases, and 13 bases separated the two germline ends. This CDR3 is 15 amino acids long. Germline CDR1 is SEHNR and CDR2 is FQNEAQ (reference sequence).

The V gene is TRBV19, the J gene TRBJ2-7, with D unclear. The CDR3 is made up of 13 amino acids. CDR1 and CDR2 from the germline V gene are LNHDA and SQIVND (reference sequence). Between the trimmed V and J ends, which lost 3 bases and 5 bases, there was a span of 11 bases. The CDR3 bases are TGTGCCAGTAGTATTTCCGACTTCAACGAGCAGTACTTC. This codes for CASSISDFNEQYF. Drawing the rest from reference TRBV19 and TRBJ2-7, the complete variable domain is DGGITQSPKYLFRKEGQNVTLSCEQNLNHDAMYWYRQDPGQGLRLIYYSQIVNDFQKGDIAEGYSVSREKKESFPLTVTSAQKNPTAFYLCASSISDFNEQYFGPGTRLTVT.

The chain links TRBV18 to TRBJ1-5; TRBD1 might be the D (5 bases). Per the germline V gene, CDR1 is KGHSH and CDR2 is LQKENI. Trimming shortened V by 2 bases and J by 5 bases, and 19 bases separated the two germline ends. CDR3 length equals 17 residues. CDR3 nucleotides: TGTGCCAGCTCACCAGCATTCGGGGGGGATCGAGATCAGCCCCAGCATTTT. Its protein product is CASSPAFGGDRDQPQHF. Full variable domain (rest looked up from reference TRBV18 and TRBJ1-5): NAGVMQNPRHLVRRRGQEARLRCSPMKGHSHVYWYRQLPEEGLKFMVYLQKENIIDESGMPKERFSAEFPKEGPSILRIQQVVRGDSAAYFCASSPAFGGDRDQPQHFGDGTRLSIL.

This chain joins TRBV5-4 and TRBJ2-1, with D uncertain. Germline lookup yields CDR1 SGHNT and CDR2 YYREEE (reference sequence). V lost 8 bases, J lost 0 bases, and 9 bases lay in between. The CDR3 totals 13 residues. The CDR3 reads CASTNSSYNEQFF. The DNA of the CDR3 is TGTGCCAGTACTAACAGCTCCTACAATGAGCAGTTCTTC.

The CDR3 DNA sequence: TGTGCCAGCAGCTTAGCGGGACAGGGCTTTTTAGGAGCTTTCTTT. Translating it yields CASSLAGQGFLGAFF. This sequence joins TRBV7-9 and TRBJ1-1; TRBD1 matches 9 bases. V was clipped by 0 bases and J by 10 bases; unmatched bases: 9. The CDR3 is 15 residues long. The germline V gene encodes CDR1 SEHNR and CDR2 FQNEAQ (reference sequence).

DNA for the CDR3: TGTGCCAGCAGGAATTACTACGAGCAGTACTTC. The encoded protein is CASRNYYEQYF. The chain employs TRBV2 and TRBJ2-7, with D unresolved. This CDR3 has 11 residues. V gave up 6 bases and J gave up 3 bases, with 6 bases separating them. Per the germline V gene, CDR1 is SNHLY and CDR2 is FYNNEI.

This chain connects TRBV30 to TRBJ2-2; unclear D gene. With 0 bases removed from V and 3 bases from J, the gap between germline ends came to 14 bases. Per germline, CDR1 GTSNPN and CDR2 SVGIG (reference sequence). This CDR3 contains 16 residues. This CDR3 reads CAWSVKSAWDTGELFF. CDR3 nucleotides: TGTGCCTGGAGTGTAAAGTCGGCGTGGGACACCGGGGAGCTGTTTTTT.

The rearrangement links TRBV5-1 to TRBJ2-7; D perhaps matches TRBD2 (6 bases). From germline, CDR1 is SGHRS and CDR2 YFSETQ. V was pared by 0 bases and J by 7 bases, with 8 bases between. The CDR3 is 12 amino acids. The CDR3 DNA is TGCGCCAGCAGCTTGGCCGGGAGAGAGCAGTACTTC. Protein product: CASSLAGREQYF.

This chain links TRBV11-2 with TRBJ1-3; D remains unclear. CDR1 and CDR2 from the germline V gene are SGHAT and FQNNGV. The V gene lost 5 bases and the J gene lost 0 bases, with 11 bases spanning the gap. This CDR3 has 15 residues. DNA of the CDR3: TGTGCCAGCAGCCAACAGAGATCCTCTGGAAACACCATATATTTT. It translates to CASSQQRSSGNTIYF.

This clone has just a few counts. V gene TRBV27 combines with J gene TRBJ1-1; D gene ambiguous. The CDR3 length is 13 residues. Germline lookup yields CDR1 MNHEY and CDR2 SMNVEV (reference sequence). The V gene lost 3 bases and the J gene lost 1 base, with 6 bases spanning the gap. The CDR3 protein is CASSLMRNTEAFF. CDR3 nucleotide sequence: TGTGCCAGCAGTTTGATGAGGAACACTGAAGCTTTCTTT.

This clone was seen a single time. The rearrangement joins TRBV6-2 or TRBV6-3 to TRBJ1-5, with D unresolved. The CDR3 sequence is 17 residues long. Germline V gives CDR1 MNHEY, CDR2 SVGEGT. Trimming took off 2 bases at V and 1 base at J, with 15 bases between the two ends. CDR3 nucleotide sequence: TGTGCCAGCAGTTACGCCGACTTTATGGGGAGCAATCAGCCCCAGCATTTT. It codes for CASSYADFMGSNQPQHF.

This clone was seen just once. The chain recombines TRBV6-5 with TRBJ2-7, with D possibly TRBD1 on 6 matching bases. CDR1 MNHEY and CDR2 SVGAGI come from the germline V gene. Trimming removed 7 bases at V and 0 bases at J, with 16 bases between. CDR3 size: 15 residues. CDR3 amino acids: CASTKGLGGSYEQYF. In nucleotides, the CDR3 is TGTGCCAGCACCAAAGGATTAGGGGGCTCCTACGAGCAGTACTTC.

This clone has a single count. V is TRBV5-1 and J is TRBJ1-4, with TRBD1 matching over 7 bases. The J segment lost 3 bases and the V segment lost 3 bases, leaving 5 bases of the junction unmatched. Germline CDR1 SGHRS, CDR2 YFSETQ. The CDR3 has 15 amino acids. CDR3 in DNA: TGCGCCAGCAGCTCCGGAGGGACAGCTAATGAAAAACTGTTTTTT. Translation: CASSSGGTANEKLFF.

This clone was seen once. J is TRBJ1-2 and V is TRBV28; a weak D match, TRBD1 (5 bases). Germline V CDR1 and CDR2: MDHEN, SYDVKM. Trimming left V 7 bases short and J 9 bases short, with 21 bases between. The CDR3 length is 14 residues. The CDR3 DNA is TGTGCCAGCACCCCGGGGGTACAGGCCGCTCGCTACACCTTC. It translates to CASTPGVQAARYTF.

V and J are TRBV6-5 and TRBJ1-2; 7 positions agree with TRBD1. Germline CDR1 is MNHEY and CDR2 is SVGAGI. This CDR3 spans 13 amino acids. V trimming: 6 bases; J trimming: 4 bases; junction bases outside the gene matches: 5. CDR3 sequence (DNA): TGTGCCAGCAGAACGACAGGGCCCTATGGCTACACCTTC. This gives the protein CASRTTGPYGYTF.

CDR3 in amino acids: CASSQDRGSEKLFF. The CDR3 nucleotides are TGCGCCAGCAGCCAAGACAGGGGTAGTGAAAAACTGTTTTTT. The genes are TRBV4-1 and TRBJ1-4; weak D call: TRBD1 (6 bases). The CDR3 consists of 14 residues. Per the germline V gene, CDR1 is MGHRA and CDR2 is YSYEKL. The germline V and J ends were trimmed by 0 bases and 7 bases, with 9 bases remaining between them.

The V and J genes are TRBV7-2 and TRBJ1-2; D is undetermined. V was pared by 2 bases and J by 6 bases, with 10 bases between. The CDR3 runs to 13 residues. Germline V lookup: CDR1 SGHTA, CDR2 FQGNSA. Written as DNA, the CDR3 is TGTGCCAGCAGCTTAAGGGAGGATAATGGCTACACCTTC. It is translated as CASSLREDNGYTF.

The gene calls are TRBV3-1 (or the pseudogene TRBV3-2) and TRBJ2-1; TRBD2 matches 9 bases. The germline V gene encodes CDR1 LGHDT and CDR2 YNNKEL (reference sequence). Trimming removed 1 base from V and 7 bases from J; junction bases left unmatched: 5. This CDR3 is 15 amino acids long. The DNA of the CDR3 is TGTGCCAGCAGCCAAGTACGACTAGCGGCAAATGAGCAGTTCTTC. Amino acid sequence: CASSQVRLAANEQFF.

The chain is built from TRBV19 and TRBJ2-7; 9 bases line up with TRBD1. The CDR3 has 15 amino acids. Germline CDR1 reads LNHDA; CDR2 reads SQIVND (reference sequence). The trim removed 7 bases at V and 5 bases at J, leaving 12 bases unmatched. This CDR3 is CASNKKGQGIDEQYF. The CDR3 DNA reads as TGTGCCAGTAATAAAAAGGGACAGGGAATCGACGAGCAGTACTTC.

Concerning this clone itself: Other DNA sequences in the sample encode the same CDR3. The V gene is TRBV5-1, the J gene TRBJ1-2; D remains ambiguous. CDR3 size: 12 residues. Germline CDR1 SGHRS, CDR2 YFSETQ. V was clipped by 0 bases and J by 4 bases, with 4 bases between them. CDR3 in DNA: TGCGCCAGCAGCTTGGACAGCTATGGCTACACCTTC. Encoded protein: CASSLDSYGYTF.

The chain carries TRBV9 and TRBJ1-5; D unresolved. Trimming shortened V by 0 bases and J by 2 bases, and 6 bases separated the two germline ends. CDR1 is SGDLS, CDR2 YYNGEE, per germline. The CDR3 is 14 residues long. Here the CDR3 DNA reads TGTGCCAGCAGCGTAGGGGCCCGCAATCAGCCCCAGCATTTT. It codes for CASSVGARNQPQHF.

The chain recombines TRBV9 with TRBJ1-1; D not certain. The V gene's germline CDR1 is SGDLS and CDR2 YYNGEE. Trimming shortened V by 1 base and J by 0 bases, and 7 bases separated the two germline ends. This CDR3 contains 14 residues. The CDR3 spells CASSVTSMNTEAFF. For the CDR3, the DNA is TGTGCCAGCAGCGTAACCAGCATGAACACTGAAGCTTTCTTT. The complete variable domain, with remaining parts taken from reference TRBV9 and TRBJ1-1, reads DSGVTQTPKHLITATGQRVTLRCSPRSGDLSVYWYQQSLDQGLQFLIQYYNGEERAKGNILERFSAQQFPDLHSELNLSSLELGDSALYFCASSVTSMNTEAFFGQGTRLTVV.

The chain uses TRBV5-6 and TRBJ1-3, with D hard to call. The V gene's germline CDR1 is SGHDT and CDR2 YYEEEE. V was shortened by 0 bases and J by 0 bases, with 10 bases between the two germline ends. CDR3 length equals 16 residues. CDR3 sequence reads: CASSLVQSGSGNTIYF. The CDR3 DNA follows: TGTGCCAGCAGCTTGGTTCAGTCCGGCTCTGGAAACACCATATATTTT.

This chain uses TRBV19 with TRBJ2-4; 11 nucleotides match TRBD2. The CDR3 loop spans 19 amino acids. Germline values: CDR1 LNHDA, CDR2 SQIVND (reference sequence). The junction had 14 bases not matched to a gene; V was cut back by 5 bases and J by 2 bases. CDR3 loop: CASSPRGLAGGGSKNIQYF. The CDR3 coding sequence is TGTGCCAGTAGTCCCCGAGGTCTAGCGGGAGGCGGGTCCAAAAACATTCAGTACTTC.

The count of this clone is one. CDR3 bases: TGTGCCAGCAGTTTTAGGGCCGGGGAGCTGTTTTTT. It codes for CASSFRAGELFF. The gene calls are TRBV27 and TRBJ2-2; D remains unclear. V was shortened by 3 bases and J by 6 bases, with 5 bases between the two germline ends. Per germline, CDR1 MNHEY and CDR2 SMNVEV (reference sequence). This CDR3 region has 12 residues.

The chain links TRBV6-1 to TRBJ1-5; TRBD1 is a possible D gene (6 bases). Per germline, CDR1 MNHNS and CDR2 SASEGT. Trimming took 1 base from V and 6 from J, leaving 10 bases between them. The length of the CDR3 is 14 residues. CDR3 sequence: CASSEVGGRQPQHF. The CDR3 coding sequence is TGTGCCAGCAGTGAAGTTGGGGGGCGTCAGCCCCAGCATTTT.

The chain joins TRBV4-1 to TRBJ1-3; the D is unclear. CDR1 MGHRA and CDR2 YSYEKL come from the germline V gene. This CDR3 has 12 residues. V gave up 1 base and J gave up 6 bases, with 4 bases separating them. The CDR3 bases are TGCGCCAGCAGCCAAGCGGAAAACACCATATATTTT. Protein sequence: CASSQAENTIYF.

This clone was seen once. The chain couples TRBV28 to TRBJ2-3, with 13 bases aligning to TRBD2. The CDR3 is made up of 16 amino acids. Germline CDR1 and CDR2: MDHEN and SYDVKM. The J segment lost 7 bases and the V segment lost 6 bases, leaving 10 bases of the junction unmatched. This CDR3 reads CASRLTSGGGTNTQYF. The DNA for the CDR3 is TGTGCCAGCAGATTAACTAGCGGGGGGGGAACCAATACGCAGTATTTT.

The chain uses TRBV27 and TRBJ1-1; 10 positions agree with TRBD1. The V segment lost 6 bases and the J segment 3 bases; nucleotides outside the gene matches: 4. The CDR3 spans 14 residues. CDR1 and CDR2 (germline): MNHEY, SMNVEV (reference sequence). The CDR3 DNA follows: TGTGCCAGCAGCATAGGACAGGGGGACACTGAAGCTTTCTTT. It codes for CASSIGQGDTEAFF.